This record covers a single T cell receptor (beta chain). The table lists this clonotype with a few counts. Its antigen specificity is not known. One end of the junction fails to match germline, which may point to a read error. This entry belongs to a study of CD8 T cells in ankylosing spondylitis (dated 2017 in TCRdb). In terms of the full investigation: The study profiled T cell receptor beta repertoires in healthy donors and ankylosing spondylitis patients to find disease-linked TCR variants. The whole study cohort included about a hundred healthy donors and around 24 ankylosing spondylitis patients. Peripheral blood was sampled, and synovial fluid was additionally collected from ankylosing spondylitis patients.

What the authors observed across the whole study: The disease-linked clones were reported to be significantly enriched in matched synovial fluid samples from ankylosing spondylitis patients. A TCR beta motif of about 8 highly homologous amino acid variants appeared characteristic of blood from ankylosing spondylitis patients. Some of the motif variants had been reported before in the synovial fluid and blood of reactive arthritis patients, a finding that suggests common disease-initiation mechanisms. In peripheral blood, the disease-linked clones were found at relatively low frequencies and had a CD8+ phenotype.

Sequencing took place on an Illumina HiSeq 2500. TCR beta libraries were prepared by quantitative 5'-RACE with molecular barcodes. The source study handled its data this way. Disease-linked TCR variants were identified with a new computational method built on a probabilistic model of VDJ rearrangement. TCRdb reprocessing: public reads trimmed at Q25 with fastp, clones called with MiXCR, in-frame beta chains kept. Rows are unified per CDR3 protein, each entry keeping the most common DNA and genes. Clone size and V and J calls follow TCRdb, not the original study. This sample comprises a few hundred thousand distinct CDR3 sequences, 6.5% to 10% of them detected only once. The ten largest account for about 14% of the sample. Inclusive of the bounding cysteine and phenylalanine, the CDR3 is 13 residues long. Of the read, only the CDR3 DNA is kept; its 39 bases are in frame from base 1. From a lookup of the germline V gene, CDR1 and CDR2 are LGHNA and YSLEER.

The sample comprised blood, either unsorted or a sorted T cell fraction (not recorded which). This clonotype originated in a male donor with ankylosing spondylitis. The V and J genes are TRBV4-3 and TRBJ2-7; 7 of the junction bases match TRBD1. The nucleotide sequence reads as follows: TGCGCCAGCAGCAGAGGGGGCGGTTACGAGCATTACTTC. Its protein reads: CASSRGGGYEHYF.